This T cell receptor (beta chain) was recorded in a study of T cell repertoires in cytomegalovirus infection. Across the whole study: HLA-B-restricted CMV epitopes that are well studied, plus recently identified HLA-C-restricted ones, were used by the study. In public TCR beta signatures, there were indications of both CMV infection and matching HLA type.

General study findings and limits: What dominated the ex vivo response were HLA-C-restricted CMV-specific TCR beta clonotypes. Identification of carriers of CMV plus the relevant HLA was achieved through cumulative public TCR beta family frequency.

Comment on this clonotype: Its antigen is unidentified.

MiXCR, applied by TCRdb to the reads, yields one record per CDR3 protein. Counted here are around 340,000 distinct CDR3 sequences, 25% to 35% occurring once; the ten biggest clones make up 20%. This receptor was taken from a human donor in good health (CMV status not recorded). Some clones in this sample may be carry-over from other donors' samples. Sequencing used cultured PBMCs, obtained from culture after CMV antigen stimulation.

Here the CDR3 DNA reads TGTGCCAGCAAAGACGGCAGGTACTCCCAAGAGACCCAGTACTTC. Its protein product is CASKDGRYSQETQYF. The chain combines TRBV5-6 with TRBJ2-5; D is unresolved. The V end was cut by 6 bases, the J end by 1 base, with 16 bases between. This CDR3 region has 15 residues. Germline loops: CDR1 SGHDT, CDR2 YYEEEE.